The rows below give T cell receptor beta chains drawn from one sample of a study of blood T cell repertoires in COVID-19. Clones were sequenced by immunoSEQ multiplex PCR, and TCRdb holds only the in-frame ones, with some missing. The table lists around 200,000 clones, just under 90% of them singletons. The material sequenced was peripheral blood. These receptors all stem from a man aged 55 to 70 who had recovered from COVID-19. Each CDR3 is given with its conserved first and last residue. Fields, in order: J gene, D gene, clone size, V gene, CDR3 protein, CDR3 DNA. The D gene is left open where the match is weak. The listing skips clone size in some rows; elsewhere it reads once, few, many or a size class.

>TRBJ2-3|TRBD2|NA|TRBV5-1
CASSLAAGGTDTQYF
TGCGCCAGCAGCTTGGCCGCGGGGGGCACAGATACGCAGTATTTT
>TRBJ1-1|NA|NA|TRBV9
CASSATGHMNTEAFF
TGTGCCAGCAGCGCCACAGGTCACATGAACACTGAAGCTTTCTTT
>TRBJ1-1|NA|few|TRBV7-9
CASSLALRNTEAFF
TGTGCCAGCAGCTTAGCGCTAAGGAACACTGAAGCTTTCTTT
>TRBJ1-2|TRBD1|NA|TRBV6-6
CASSQGQGGDYGYTF
TGTGCCAGCAGCCAAGGACAGGGGGGGGACTATGGCTACACCTTC
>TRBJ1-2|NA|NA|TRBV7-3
CASSPQGGAYGYTF
TGTGCCAGCAGCCCCCAGGGAGGGGCCTATGGCTACACCTTC
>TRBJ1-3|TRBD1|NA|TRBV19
CASTLTGRTGNTIYF
TGTGCCAGTACCCTGACAGGGAGGACTGGAAACACCATATATTTT
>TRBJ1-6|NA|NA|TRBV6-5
CATRTVSDNSPLHF
TGTGCCACCCGGACAGTATCGGATAATTCACCCCTCCACTTT
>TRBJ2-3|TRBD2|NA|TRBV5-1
CASSGGLAGGTDTQYF
TGCGCCAGCAGCGGGGGACTAGCGGGGGGCACAGATACGCAGTATTTT
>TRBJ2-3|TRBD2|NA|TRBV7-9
CASSLLFRGAGGTDTQYF
TGTGCCAGCAGCCTGCTTTTCCGGGGAGCGGGGGGCACAGATACGCAGTATTTT
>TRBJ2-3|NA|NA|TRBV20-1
CSAARDTQYF
TGCAGTGCCGCTAGGGATACGCAGTATTTT
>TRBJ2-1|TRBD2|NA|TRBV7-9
CASSPGTSAYNEQFF
TGTGCCAGCAGCCCCGGGACTAGCGCCTACAATGAGCAGTTCTTC
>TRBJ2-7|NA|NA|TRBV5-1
CASSLDPGVVYEQYF
TGCGCCAGCAGCTTGGATCCAGGGGTAGTCTACGAGCAGTACTTC
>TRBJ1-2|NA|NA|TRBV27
CASSFIPQTANYGYTF
TGTGCCAGCAGTTTCATCCCCCAGACAGCGAACTATGGCTACACCTTC
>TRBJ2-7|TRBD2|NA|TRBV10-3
CAISESEIAGFYEQYF
TGTGCCATCAGTGAGTCGGAAATAGCGGGATTCTACGAGCAGTACTTC
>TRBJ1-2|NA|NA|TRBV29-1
CSGSEGYGYTF
TGCAGCGGTAGTGAGGGTTATGGCTACACCTTC
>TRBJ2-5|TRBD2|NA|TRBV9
CASSVTSVQETQYF
TGTGCCAGCAGCGTGACTAGCGTGCAAGAGACCCAGTACTTC
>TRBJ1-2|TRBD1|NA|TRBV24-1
CATSDPSRTGYYGYTF
TGTGCCACCAGTGATCCTTCCCGGACAGGGTACTATGGCTACACCTTC
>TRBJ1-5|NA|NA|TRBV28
CASSFPAGRVSNQPQHF
TGTGCCAGCAGTTTTCCGGCAGGGAGGGTTAGCAATCAGCCCCAGCATTTT
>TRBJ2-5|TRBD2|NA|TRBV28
CASSFIAGGQKTQYF
TGTGCCAGCAGTTTTATAGCGGGGGGGCAAAAGACCCAGTACTTC
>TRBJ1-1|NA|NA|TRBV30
CAWSVQGYTEAFF
TGTGCCTGGAGTGTACAGGGCTACACTGAAGCTTTCTTT
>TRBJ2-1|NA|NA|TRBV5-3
CARSTGGVGWDEQFF
TGTGCCAGAAGCACCGGAGGGGTCGGTTGGGATGAGCAGTTCTTC
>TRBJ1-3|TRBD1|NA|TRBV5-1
CASSPGGFGNTIYF
TGCGCCAGCAGCCCAGGGGGGTTCGGAAACACCATATATTTT
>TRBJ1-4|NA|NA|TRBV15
CATSRGGSMGEKLFF
TGTGCCACCAGCAGAGGGGGCAGTATGGGCGAAAAACTGTTTTTT
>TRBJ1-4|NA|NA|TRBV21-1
CASSKVGGAEEKLFF
TGTGCCAGCAGCAAAGTGGGGGGGGCGGAAGAAAAACTGTTTTTT
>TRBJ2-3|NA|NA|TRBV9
CASSVGASTDTQYF
TGTGCCAGCAGCGTAGGGGCGAGCACAGATACGCAGTATTTT
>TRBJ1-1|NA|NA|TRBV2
CASTSQGNTEAFF
TGTGCCAGCACCTCGCAGGGGAACACTGAAGCTTTCTTT
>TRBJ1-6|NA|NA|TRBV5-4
CASSLGQTNSPLHF
TGTGCCAGCAGCTTGGGACAGACTAATTCACCCCTCCACTTT
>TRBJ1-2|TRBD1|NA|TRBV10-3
CAICPGQGPNGYTF
TGTGCCATTTGCCCGGGACAGGGGCCAAACGGCTACACCTTC
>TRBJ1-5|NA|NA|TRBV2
CASSRNRDKGNQPQHF
TGTGCCAGCAGTAGGAACAGGGATAAGGGCAATCAGCCCCAGCATTTT
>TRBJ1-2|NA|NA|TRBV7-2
CASHRSFPYGYTF
TGTGCCAGCCATAGGAGCTTTCCCTATGGCTACACCTTC
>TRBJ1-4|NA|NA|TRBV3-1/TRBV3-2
CASTPSEASNEKLFF
TGTGCCAGCACCCCCAGCGAAGCCTCTAATGAAAAACTGTTTTTT
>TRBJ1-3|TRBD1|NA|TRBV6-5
CASSYPGTGNENTIYF
TGTGCCAGCAGTTACCCAGGGACAGGGAATGAAAACACCATATATTTT
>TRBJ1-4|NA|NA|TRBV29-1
CSVVGGVDEKLFF
TGCAGCGTTGTAGGGGGAGTCGACGAAAAACTGTTTTTT
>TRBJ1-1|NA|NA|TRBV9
CASSAPDTMNTEAFF
TGTGCCAGCAGCGCCCCGGACACAATGAACACTGAAGCTTTCTTT
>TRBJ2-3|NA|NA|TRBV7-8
CAAGENTQYF
TGTGCCGCAGGGGAGAATACGCAGTATTTT
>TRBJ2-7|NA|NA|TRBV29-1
CSVARDSYEQYF
TGCAGCGTTGCTCGAGACTCCTACGAGCAGTACTTC
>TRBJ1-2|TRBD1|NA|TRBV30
CASRQGASYTF
TGTGCCTCCAGACAGGGGGCAAGCTACACCTTC
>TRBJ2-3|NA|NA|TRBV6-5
CASSPRFTDTQYF
TGTGCCAGCAGTCCTAGATTCACAGATACGCAGTATTTT
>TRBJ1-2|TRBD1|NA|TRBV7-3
CASSLQGASGYTF
TGTGCCAGCAGCCTCCAGGGGGCAAGTGGCTACACCTTC
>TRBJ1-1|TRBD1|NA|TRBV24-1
CATSDFTGGGTEAFF
TGTGCCACCAGTGATTTTACAGGGGGCGGAACTGAAGCTTTCTTT
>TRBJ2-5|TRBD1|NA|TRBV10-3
CASLPTGTGGNETQYF
TGTGCCTCCCTCCCAACCGGGACAGGGGGAAATGAGACCCAGTACTTC
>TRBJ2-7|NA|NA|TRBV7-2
CASSPGAGTSEQYF
TGTGCCAGCAGCCCCGGCGCAGGGACTTCCGAGCAGTACTTC
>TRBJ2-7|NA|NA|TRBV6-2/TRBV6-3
CASSYGTRTLYEQYF
TGTGCCAGCAGTTACGGGACAAGAACCCTCTACGAGCAGTACTTC
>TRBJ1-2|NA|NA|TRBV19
CASKAGTNYGYTF
TGTGCCAGTAAAGCAGGGACTAACTATGGCTACACCTTC
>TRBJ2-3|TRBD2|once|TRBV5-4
CASSLGPGGSTDTQYF
TGTGCCAGCAGCTTGGGTCCGGGGGGTAGCACAGATACGCAGTATTTT